Given below is one T cell receptor beta chain in context. Its antigen remains unknown. This entry is derived from a study of identical twins. Template switching supplied a universal primer site; unique molecular identifiers were carried on the cDNA. A single record per CDR3 protein comes from TCRdb applying MiXCR to the 5' RACE reads. The sample lists about 890,000 distinct CDR3 sequences, 9% to 15% occurring once. Germline V gives CDR1 LGHDT, CDR2 YNNKEL (reference sequence). The CDR3 loop spans 19 amino acids. Study-level points and caveats: Low generation-probability sequences were in excess among twin-shared out-of-frame alpha sequences. Invariant MAIT and iNKT cells could partly confound zero-insertion analyses.

The data were also submitted as part of a second study, on yellow fever vaccine responses in identical twins. Turning to that study: Twins reportedly showed a vaccine T cell response that seemed partly convergent and partly personalized.

The source is a woman between 18 and 30 years old in good health. The chain uses TRBV3-1 and TRBJ2-2, with 16 bases aligning to TRBD2. The specimen was PBMCs. Written as DNA, the CDR3 is TGTACCTTCTGTTTATCCGGGACTAGCGGGGGGGGCGGCACCGGGGAGCTGTTTTTT. It encodes CTFCLSGTSGGGGTGELFF.